This T cell receptor beta chain was sequenced during a study of chemoradiotherapy in HPV16-positive cancers. Study results and caveats: For HPV16-positive patients, expanding HPV-responsive T cells associated with longer recurrence-free survival.

The assay was immunoSEQ multiplex PCR, and TCRdb's table has in-frame clones only and misses some. The sample has around 14,000 clones, more than 60% seen once. The table lists this clone with a few counts. Its antigen is as yet unknown. Trimming took off 10 bases at V and 3 bases at J, with 13 bases between the two ends. CDR3 length equals 13 residues. Germline values: CDR1 MNHEY, CDR2 SVGAGI. The sequence was obtained from a human donor with HPV-associated anogenital cancer. J is TRBJ1-5 and V is TRBV6-5, with D possibly being TRBD1 (6 bases). This sample was taken from a patient who underwent chemoradiotherapy. CDR3 coding DNA: TGTGCCACCTCCGGACAGTCCAATCAGCCCCAGCATTTT. Residues: CATSGQSNQPQHF.